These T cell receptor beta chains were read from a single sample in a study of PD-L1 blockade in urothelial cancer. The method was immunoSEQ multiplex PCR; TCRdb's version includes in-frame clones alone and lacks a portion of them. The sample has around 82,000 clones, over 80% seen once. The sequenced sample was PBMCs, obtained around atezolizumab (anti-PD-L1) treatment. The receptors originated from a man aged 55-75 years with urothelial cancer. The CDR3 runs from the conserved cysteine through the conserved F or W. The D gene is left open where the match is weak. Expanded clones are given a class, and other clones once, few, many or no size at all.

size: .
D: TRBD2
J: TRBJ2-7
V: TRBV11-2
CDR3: CASSFTSGGTYEQYF
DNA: TGTGCCAGCAGCTTCACTAGCGGGGGGACCTACGAGCAGTACTTC

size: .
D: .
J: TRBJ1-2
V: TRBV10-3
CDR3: CAISETFLNYGYTF
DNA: TGTGCCATCAGTGAAACGTTCCTAAACTATGGCTACACCTTC

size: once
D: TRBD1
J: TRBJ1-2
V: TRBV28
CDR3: CASSLVPGQGFDGYTF
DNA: TGTGCCAGCAGTTTGGTCCCGGGACAGGGTTTCGATGGCTACACCTTC

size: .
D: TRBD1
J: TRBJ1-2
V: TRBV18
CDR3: CASSPRDRGPYGYTF
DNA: TGTGCCAGCTCACCAAGGGACAGGGGCCCCTATGGCTACACCTTC

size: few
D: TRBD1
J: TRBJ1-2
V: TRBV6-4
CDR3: CASSADRGLYGYTF
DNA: TGTGCCAGCAGTGCGGACAGGGGGCTCTATGGCTACACCTTC

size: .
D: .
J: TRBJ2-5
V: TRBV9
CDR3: CASSAHGQETQYF
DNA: TGTGCCAGCAGCGCCCACGGCCAAGAGACCCAGTACTTC

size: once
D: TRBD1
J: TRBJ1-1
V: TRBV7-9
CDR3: CASSLGQGWTEAFF
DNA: TGTGCCAGCAGCTTAGGACAGGGGTGGACTGAAGCTTTCTTT

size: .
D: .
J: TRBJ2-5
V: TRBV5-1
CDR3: CASSLATALVTQYF
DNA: TGCGCCAGCAGCTTGGCCACAGCCCTGGTGACCCAGTACTTC

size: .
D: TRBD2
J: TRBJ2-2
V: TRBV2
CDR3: CASRLTSGGGRGTGELFF
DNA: TGTGCCAGCCGGTTGACTAGCGGGGGGGGCAGGGGAACCGGGGAGCTGTTTTTT

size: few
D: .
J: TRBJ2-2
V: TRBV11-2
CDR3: CASSLVRITGELFF
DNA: TGTGCCAGCAGCTTAGTCAGGATCACCGGGGAGCTGTTTTTT

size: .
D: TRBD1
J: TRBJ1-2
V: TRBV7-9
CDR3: CASSLEGRGPGYTF
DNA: TGTGCCAGCAGCTTAGAGGGCAGGGGGCCTGGCTACACCTTC

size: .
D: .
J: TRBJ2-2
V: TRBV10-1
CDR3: CASSEIIAGELFF
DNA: TGCGCCAGCAGTGAGATAATAGCAGGGGAGCTGTTTTTT

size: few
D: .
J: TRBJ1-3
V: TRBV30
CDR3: CAWSVGTIGNTIYF
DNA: TGTGCCTGGAGTGTAGGGACAATAGGAAACACCATATATTTT

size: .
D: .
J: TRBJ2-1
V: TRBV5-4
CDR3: CASSSPTSSNEQFF
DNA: TGTGCCAGCAGCTCCCCGACTAGTAGCAATGAGCAGTTCTTC

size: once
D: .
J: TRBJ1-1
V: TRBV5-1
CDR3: CASSSGGGRTEAFF
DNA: TGCGCCAGCAGCTCTGGCGGGGGGCGCACTGAAGCTTTCTTT

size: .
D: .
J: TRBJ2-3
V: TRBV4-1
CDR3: CASSQVLVFSTDTQYF
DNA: TGCGCCAGCAGCCAAGTTTTAGTGTTTAGCACAGATACGCAGTATTTT

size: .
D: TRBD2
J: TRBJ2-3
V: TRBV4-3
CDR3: CASSQQPGLAGADTQYF
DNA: TGCGCCAGCAGCCAGCAACCGGGACTAGCGGGAGCAGATACGCAGTATTTT

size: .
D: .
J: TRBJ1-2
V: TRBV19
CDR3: CASSHTSDNYGYTF
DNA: TGTGCCAGTAGCCACACCTCCGATAACTATGGCTACACCTTC

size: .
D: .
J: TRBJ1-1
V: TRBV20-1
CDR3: CSAGEVSGAFF
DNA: TGCAGTGCTGGGGAGGTTTCTGGAGCTTTCTTT

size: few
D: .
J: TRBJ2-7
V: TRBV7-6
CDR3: CASSSTGYEQYF
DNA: TGTGCCAGCAGCTCGACAGGCTACGAGCAGTACTTC

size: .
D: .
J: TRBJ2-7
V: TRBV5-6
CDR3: CASSLVASYEQYF
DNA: TGTGCCAGCAGCTTGGTAGCCTCCTACGAGCAGTACTTC

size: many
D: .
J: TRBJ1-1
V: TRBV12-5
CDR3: CASGLDSGNTEAFF
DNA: TGTGCTAGTGGTTTGGACTCGGGGAACACTGAAGCTTTCTTT

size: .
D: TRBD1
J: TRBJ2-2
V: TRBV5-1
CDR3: CATGQGQHTGELFF
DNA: TGCGCCACCGGACAGGGACAGCACACCGGGGAGCTGTTTTTT

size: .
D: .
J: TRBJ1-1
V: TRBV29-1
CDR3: CSVGGGLNTEAFF
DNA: TGCAGCGTTGGGGGGGGGCTGAACACTGAAGCTTTCTTT